The clone carrying this TCR beta chain was counted between two and nine times. TCR beta CDR3 region amplification was performed from RNA transcripts. The HTBI primer set drove a first-round RT-PCR of the TCR CDR3. TCRdb re-called the multiplex PCR reads through MiXCR, storing one row per CDR3 protein. The sample has 660,000 or so distinct CDR3 sequences; roughly 45% are singletons. The data were obtained in a study of T cells in Graves' hyperthyroidism and ophthalmopathy. The germline gives CDR1 SGHRS, CDR2 YFSETQ. The trim removed 7 bases at V and 5 bases at J, leaving 17 bases unmatched. The CDR3 spans 16 residues.

Source material: peripheral blood or thyroid tissue (not recorded which). V gene TRBV5-1 combines with J gene TRBJ2-5; 7 bases align to TRBD1. This clonotype originated in an adult man with Graves' disease, either hyperthyroidism or ophthalmopathy (not recorded which). The CDR3 loop reads CASYPGGAQSAETQYF. CDR3 nucleotide sequence: TGCGCCAGCTACCCAGGGGGTGCTCAGTCGGCCGAGACCCAGTACTTC.